This passage covers 13 T cell receptor beta chains from one sample sequenced in a study of blood T cells in healthy people across ages. The authors ran a second PCR of about 7 to 11 cycles using a sample-barcoded 5' primer and a J-beta primer mix. Each CDR3 protein gets one entry after TCRdb re-called the 5' RACE reads with MiXCR. The profile covers some 940,000 distinct CDR3 sequences, with 25% to 30% appearing a single time and 9.5% to 13% taken by the ten largest. The same sample was also used in a study of T cells of mothers and their children.

Sequenced input: blood. The receptor set was obtained from a woman in her forties in good health.

The chain joins TRBV27 to TRBJ2-7; D tentatively reads TRBD1 or TRBD2 (5 bases each). This CDR3 contains 15 residues. Germline V lookup: CDR1 MNHEY, CDR2 SMNVEV (reference sequence). V lost 2 bases to trimming and J lost 7 bases, with 18 bases between them. The CDR3 protein is CASSLRDGAYNEQYF. Here the CDR3 DNA reads TGTGCCAGCAGTTTAAGGGACGGAGCCTACAATGAGCAGTACTTC.

The table lists this clonotype with a count of one. V and J are TRBV7-2 and TRBJ2-4; 10 nucleotides line up with TRBD2. TRBJ2-5 matches the DNA end more closely, so the J call is doubtful. Germline V lookup: CDR1 SGHTA, CDR2 FQGNSA. This CDR3 spans 16 amino acids. CDR3 bases: TGTGCCAGCAGGGAGGTGGCTAGCGGGAGTCAAGAGACCCAGTACTTC. Its translation is CASREVASGSQETQYF.

This chain links TRBV7-2 with TRBJ2-5, with a possible D match to TRBD1 (5 bases). The CDR3 totals 15 residues. Deletions cut 5 bases from V and 2 bases from J, with 15 bases between. From germline, CDR1 is SGHTA and CDR2 FQGNSA. The CDR3 reads CASSPDNRLQETQYF. For the CDR3, the DNA is TGTGCCAGCAGCCCGGACAACCGGCTGCAAGAGACCCAGTACTTC.

This clonotype was counted many times. The V and J genes are TRBV6-1 and TRBJ1-4; D remains unclear. The CDR3 length is 12 residues. Per the germline V gene, CDR1 is MNHNS and CDR2 is SASEGT. Deletions cut 3 bases from V and 11 bases from J, with 10 bases between. The CDR3 loop reads CASSEIRKKLFF. In DNA form, the CDR3 reads TGTGCCAGCAGTGAGATCAGGAAGAAACTGTTTTTT.

This clonotype was seen a handful of times. The V and J genes are TRBV5-6 and TRBJ2-2; the D is unclear. Germline V lookup: CDR1 SGHDT, CDR2 YYEEEE. V was shortened by 2 bases and J by 2 bases, with 13 bases between the two germline ends. The CDR3 covers 16 residues. In DNA, the CDR3 is TGTGCCAGCAGCTTATTCTCAGTCCGAAACACCGGGGAGCTGTTTTTT. Residues: CASSLFSVRNTGELFF.

The table lists this clonotype with a few counts. J is TRBJ2-7 and V is TRBV5-1; D possibly corresponds to TRBD1 (6 bases). Germline V CDR1 and CDR2: SGHRS, YFSETQ. This CDR3 has 14 amino acids. The germline V and J ends were trimmed by 2 bases and 2 bases, with 11 bases remaining between them. CDR3 residues: CASSLTGTAYEQYF. In DNA form, the CDR3 reads TGCGCCAGCAGCTTAACAGGGACGGCCTACGAGCAGTACTTC.

On this clonotype: A read error may account for a junction end that differs from germline. V usage is TRBV5-1 and J usage is TRBJ2-5, with D possibly being TRBD1 (6 bases). The CDR3 has 14 residues. Germline values: CDR1 SGHRS, CDR2 YFSETQ. This chain's CDR3 is CANSLPRGSETQYF. CDR3 DNA sequence: TGCGCCAACAGCCTACCCAGGGGTTCGGAGACCCAGTACTTC. The complete variable domain, with remaining parts taken from reference TRBV5-1 and TRBJ2-5, reads KAGVTQTPRYLIKTRGQQVTLSCSPISGHRSVSWYQQTPGQGLQFLFEYFSETQRNKGNFPGRFSGRQFSNSRSEMNVSTLELGDSALYLCANSLPRGSETQYFGPGTRLLVL.

The rearrangement links TRBV6-6 to TRBJ1-1, with 8 bases matching TRBD1. Germline V gene data show CDR1 as MNHNY and CDR2 as SVGAGI (reference sequence). Trimming took 5 bases from V and 4 from J; bases not matched to a gene: 3. The CDR3 is 13 residues long. CDR3 nucleotides: TGTGCCAGCAGTCGACAGGGGCTCACTGAAGCTTTCTTT. This translates into CASSRQGLTEAFF.

The genes are TRBV20-1 and TRBJ1-2; the D is unclear. Germline assignment: CDR1 DFQATT and CDR2 SNEGSKA (reference sequence). CDR3 length: 14 amino acids. Trimming pared 0 bases from V and 4 bases from J, leaving 12 bases between. The CDR3 DNA follows: TGCAGTGCTAGAGACCTAACCTCCTCCTATGGCTACACCTTC. Protein: CSARDLTSSYGYTF.

The J gene is TRBJ2-7, the V gene TRBV12-3 or TRBV12-4; the match to TRBD1 covers 9 bases. V lost 6 bases, J lost 1 base, and 10 bases stayed unmatched. The CDR3 runs 16 residues. As DNA, the CDR3 is TGTGCCAGCAGCAAACCCGGGACAGGGTTTTCCTACGAGCAGTACTTC. It codes for CASSKPGTGFSYEQYF.

V and J are TRBV5-5 and TRBJ2-3; D gene uncertain. The length of the CDR3 is 13 residues. Deletions cut 4 bases from V and 5 bases from J, with 11 bases between. Germline lookup yields CDR1 SGHKS and CDR2 YYEKEE (reference sequence). The CDR3 coding sequence is TGTGCCAGCAGCGCAGACGTGGGAGATACGCAGTATTTT. Translating it yields CASSADVGDTQYF.

Regarding this clonotype: This may be a read error: a much more frequent sequence differs by one nucleotide. The chain uses TRBV12-3 or TRBV12-4 and TRBJ2-5; 9 positions agree with TRBD1. The CDR3 consists of 14 residues. The V segment lost 6 bases and the J segment 4 bases; nucleotides outside the gene matches: 6. CDR3 bases: TGTGCCAGCAGCAACAGGGGGCGGGGAGAGACCCAGTACTTC. Protein: CASSNRGRGETQYF.

The J gene is TRBJ2-3, the V gene TRBV29-1, with unresolved D. Germline V CDR1 and CDR2: SQVTM, ANQGSEA. The germline V and J ends were trimmed by 4 bases and 0 bases, with 5 bases remaining between them. The CDR3 runs to 12 residues. CDR3 nucleotide sequence: TGCAGCGTTGTCCCTAGCACAGATACGCAGTATTTT. It encodes CSVVPSTDTQYF.